A selection of T cell receptor beta chains follows, all from one sample in a study of Ad26.COV2.S vaccination and SARS-CoV-2 variants. Here immunoSEQ multiplex PCR was the method, and the copy in TCRdb shows in-frame clones only, minus some. The sample lists about 420,000 clones; 70% to 90% were seen once. This specimen consisted of peripheral blood, obtained in a trial of Ad26.COV2.S vaccine versus placebo. The receptors stem from a person between 18 and 65 years old who received the Ad26.COV2.S COVID-19 vaccine or a placebo. The CDR3 runs from the conserved cysteine through the conserved F or W. Each record gives: clone size, J gene, V gene, D gene, CDR3 protein, CDR3 DNA. D genes are given only for firm matches. A clone size is listed for some rows: how often the clone was seen (once, few, many), or a class if it is expanded.

clone_size: .
j_call: TRBJ1-5
v_call: TRBV7-2
d_call: .
cdr3_aa: CASSLVKNQPQHF
cdr3_nt: TGTGCCAGCAGCTTAGTTAAGAATCAGCCCCAGCATTTT

clone_size: .
j_call: TRBJ2-3
v_call: TRBV9
d_call: .
cdr3_aa: CASSSSRDTQYF
cdr3_nt: TGTGCCAGCAGCTCAAGTAGGGATACGCAGTATTTT

clone_size: .
j_call: TRBJ1-1
v_call: TRBV20-1
d_call: .
cdr3_aa: CSASTGLELNTEAFF
cdr3_nt: TGCAGTGCTAGTACTGGGCTCGAGCTAAACACTGAAGCTTTCTTT

clone_size: once
j_call: TRBJ2-2
v_call: TRBV7-9
d_call: .
cdr3_aa: CASNSAGRATGELFF
cdr3_nt: TGTGCCAGCAACTCCGCCGGGCGGGCCACCGGGGAGCTGTTTTTT

clone_size: .
j_call: TRBJ1-5
v_call: TRBV10-3
d_call: TRBD1
cdr3_aa: CAIGDRDNQPQHF
cdr3_nt: TGTGCCATCGGAGACAGGGATAATCAGCCCCAGCATTTT

clone_size: .
j_call: TRBJ2-7
v_call: TRBV7-2
d_call: TRBD2
cdr3_aa: CASSRGGSSYEQYF
cdr3_nt: TGTGCCAGCAGCCGGGGAGGGAGCTCCTACGAGCAGTACTTC

clone_size: once
j_call: TRBJ1-2
v_call: TRBV4-3
d_call: .
cdr3_aa: CASSQARYGGAGSNYGYTF
cdr3_nt: TGCGCCAGCAGCCAAGCTCGGTACGGGGGGGCAGGCTCTAACTATGGCTACACCTTC

clone_size: .
j_call: TRBJ2-1
v_call: TRBV18
d_call: TRBD2
cdr3_aa: CASSPAGALLAGGYNEQFF
cdr3_nt: TGTGCCAGCTCCCCCGCAGGGGCCCTCCTAGCGGGGGGGTACAATGAGCAGTTCTTC

clone_size: .
j_call: TRBJ2-1
v_call: TRBV7-6
d_call: .
cdr3_aa: CASSPMVRQPYNEQFF
cdr3_nt: TGTGCCAGCAGCCCGATGGTTAGACAGCCGTACAATGAGCAGTTCTTC

clone_size: .
j_call: TRBJ2-5
v_call: TRBV7-6
d_call: .
cdr3_aa: CASSLGVRETQYF
cdr3_nt: TGTGCCAGCAGCTTAGGAGTCCGGGAGACCCAGTACTTC

clone_size: .
j_call: TRBJ2-7
v_call: TRBV24-1
d_call: .
cdr3_aa: CATSFEGGEQYF
cdr3_nt: TGTGCCACCAGCTTTGAAGGGGGAGAGCAGTACTTC

clone_size: .
j_call: TRBJ2-3
v_call: TRBV5-6
d_call: .
cdr3_aa: CASSFGQGSGNTQYF
cdr3_nt: TGTGCCAGCAGCTTCGGGCAGGGGTCGGGAAATACGCAGTATTTT

clone_size: .
j_call: TRBJ1-3
v_call: TRBV7-2
d_call: .
cdr3_aa: CASSFDSSGNTIYF
cdr3_nt: TGTGCCAGCAGCTTTGACAGCTCTGGAAACACCATATATTTT

clone_size: .
j_call: TRBJ2-7
v_call: TRBV11-3
d_call: .
cdr3_aa: CASSLEDSYEQYF
cdr3_nt: TGTGCCAGCAGCTTAGAGGACAGTTACGAGCAGTACTTC

clone_size: .
j_call: TRBJ2-3
v_call: TRBV10-3
d_call: TRBD1
cdr3_aa: CAISFPGQGHTDTQYF
cdr3_nt: TGTGCCATCAGTTTCCCGGGACAGGGGCACACAGATACGCAGTATTTT

clone_size: .
j_call: TRBJ1-2
v_call: TRBV5-1
d_call: .
cdr3_aa: CASSIPGRDGYTF
cdr3_nt: TGCGCCAGCAGCATACCAGGGCGAGATGGCTACACCTTC

clone_size: .
j_call: TRBJ1-1
v_call: TRBV12-2
d_call: .
cdr3_aa: CASRSPTRPSEAFF
cdr3_nt: TGTGCAAGTCGCTCCCCGACGCGACCGAGTGAAGCTTTCTTT

clone_size: .
j_call: TRBJ1-3
v_call: TRBV10-3
d_call: .
cdr3_aa: CAISERWPGNSNSGNTIYF
cdr3_nt: TGTGCCATCAGTGAGAGGTGGCCCGGGAACTCCAACTCTGGAAACACCATATATTTT

clone_size: .
j_call: TRBJ2-7
v_call: TRBV6-2/TRBV6-3
d_call: .
cdr3_aa: CASSYPLEVGSYEQYF
cdr3_nt: TGTGCCAGCAGTTACCCCTTGGAGGTGGGGAGCTACGAGCAGTACTTC

clone_size: .
j_call: TRBJ1-2
v_call: TRBV5-4
d_call: TRBD1
cdr3_aa: CASRLRGTGLLGGGYTF
cdr3_nt: TGTGCCAGCAGGCTCCGAGGGACAGGGCTCCTAGGGGGTGGCTACACCTTC

clone_size: once
j_call: TRBJ2-5
v_call: TRBV28
d_call: TRBD2
cdr3_aa: CASTIPSGGETQYF
cdr3_nt: TGTGCCAGCACCATTCCTAGCGGAGGGGAGACCCAGTACTTC

clone_size: .
j_call: TRBJ2-5
v_call: TRBV7-9
d_call: .
cdr3_aa: CASSSREAQETQYF
cdr3_nt: TGTGCCAGCAGCTCCAGGGAGGCCCAAGAGACCCAGTACTTC

clone_size: .
j_call: TRBJ1-4
v_call: TRBV4-1
d_call: TRBD1
cdr3_aa: CASSQLGQVLATNEKLFF
cdr3_nt: TGCGCCAGCAGCCAACTGGGACAGGTTTTAGCAACTAATGAAAAACTGTTTTTT

clone_size: .
j_call: TRBJ2-1
v_call: TRBV6-1
d_call: .
cdr3_aa: CASSENMGLISYNEQFF
cdr3_nt: TGTGCCAGCAGTGAAAATATGGGACTGATCTCCTACAATGAGCAGTTCTTC

clone_size: .
j_call: TRBJ2-5
v_call: TRBV7-3
d_call: .
cdr3_aa: CASSLLGGDQETQYF
cdr3_nt: TGTGCCAGCAGCTTATTAGGAGGAGACCAAGAGACCCAGTACTTC

clone_size: once
j_call: TRBJ1-2
v_call: TRBV6-5
d_call: TRBD1
cdr3_aa: CASSRGQGDGYTF
cdr3_nt: TGTGCCAGCAGTCGCGGACAGGGGGATGGCTACACCTTC

clone_size: .
j_call: TRBJ1-1
v_call: TRBV20-1
d_call: .
cdr3_aa: CSAIRTEAFF
cdr3_nt: TGCAGTGCTATACGGACTGAAGCTTTCTTT

clone_size: .
j_call: TRBJ2-3
v_call: TRBV30
d_call: .
cdr3_aa: CAWGRPSTDTQYF
cdr3_nt: TGTGCCTGGGGACGGCCTAGCACAGATACGCAGTATTTT

clone_size: .
j_call: TRBJ2-4
v_call: TRBV4-1
d_call: TRBD1
cdr3_aa: CASSQEGTGGNIQYF
cdr3_nt: TGCGCCAGCAGCCAAGAGGGGACAGGGGGAAACATTCAGTACTTC

clone_size: .
j_call: TRBJ1-1
v_call: TRBV7-2
d_call: .
cdr3_aa: CASSLERAGPTEAFF
cdr3_nt: TGTGCCAGCAGCTTAGAACGCGCGGGGCCAACTGAAGCTTTCTTT

clone_size: .
j_call: TRBJ2-3
v_call: TRBV30
d_call: .
cdr3_aa: CAWRIGGADTQYF
cdr3_nt: TGTGCCTGGAGGATAGGCGGGGCAGATACGCAGTATTTT

clone_size: .
j_call: TRBJ1-1
v_call: TRBV7-9
d_call: .
cdr3_aa: CASSFDATRAEAFF
cdr3_nt: TGTGCCAGCAGCTTTGACGCGACCCGGGCTGAAGCTTTCTTT

clone_size: .
j_call: TRBJ2-2
v_call: TRBV7-8
d_call: TRBD1
cdr3_aa: CASSRSGTGGTGELFF
cdr3_nt: TGTGCCAGCAGCCGCTCCGGGACAGGGGGCACCGGGGAGCTGTTTTTT

clone_size: .
j_call: TRBJ2-7
v_call: TRBV3-1/TRBV3-2
d_call: TRBD1
cdr3_aa: CASSQNAGGYEQYF
cdr3_nt: TGTGCCAGCAGCCAAAATGCAGGGGGCTACGAGCAGTACTTC

clone_size: once
j_call: TRBJ2-2
v_call: TRBV10-3
d_call: TRBD1
cdr3_aa: CAILPGQTHRELFF
cdr3_nt: TGTGCCATTTTACCGGGACAGACCCACCGGGAGCTGTTTTTT

clone_size: .
j_call: TRBJ2-3
v_call: TRBV18
d_call: .
cdr3_aa: CASSPGRGADTQYF
cdr3_nt: TGTGCCAGCTCACCGGGCAGAGGGGCAGATACGCAGTATTTT

clone_size: .
j_call: TRBJ2-3
v_call: TRBV5-4
d_call: TRBD2
cdr3_aa: CASSLARGGIDTQYF
cdr3_nt: TGTGCCAGCAGCTTGGCACGGGGGGGCATAGATACGCAGTATTTT

clone_size: .
j_call: TRBJ2-7
v_call: TRBV15
d_call: TRBD1
cdr3_aa: CATSSGTGASYEQYF
cdr3_nt: TGTGCCACCAGCAGCGGGACAGGGGCATCCTACGAGCAGTACTTC

clone_size: .
j_call: TRBJ1-3
v_call: TRBV15
d_call: .
cdr3_aa: CATSRDWAVGNTIYF
cdr3_nt: TGTGCCACCAGCAGAGATTGGGCAGTAGGAAACACCATATATTTT

clone_size: .
j_call: TRBJ1-4
v_call: TRBV18
d_call: .
cdr3_aa: CASSPSMTNEKLFF
cdr3_nt: TGTGCCAGCTCACCCTCAATGACTAATGAAAAACTGTTTTTT

clone_size: .
j_call: TRBJ1-6
v_call: TRBV4-1
d_call: TRBD1
cdr3_aa: CASSRGGQGRNSPLHF
cdr3_nt: TGCGCCAGCAGCCGGGGGGGACAGGGGAGGAATTCACCCCTCCACTTT

clone_size: .
j_call: TRBJ1-3
v_call: TRBV6-5
d_call: .
cdr3_aa: CATTRGPHTIYF
cdr3_nt: TGTGCCACTACGAGAGGGCCGCACACCATATATTTT

clone_size: few
j_call: TRBJ2-3
v_call: TRBV2
d_call: .
cdr3_aa: CASSSRVGRTDTQYF
cdr3_nt: TGTGCCAGCAGTTCGCGGGTTGGGAGAACAGATACGCAGTATTTT

clone_size: .
j_call: TRBJ1-1
v_call: TRBV6-5
d_call: .
cdr3_aa: CASQVNTEAFF
cdr3_nt: TGTGCCAGTCAAGTTAACACTGAAGCTTTCTTT

clone_size: .
j_call: TRBJ2-5
v_call: TRBV5-4
d_call: .
cdr3_aa: CASSFSGMETQYF
cdr3_nt: TGTGCCAGCAGCTTTTCAGGGATGGAGACCCAGTACTTC

clone_size: .
j_call: TRBJ2-5
v_call: TRBV19
d_call: TRBD1
cdr3_aa: CASSVGTGDPLQETQYF
cdr3_nt: TGTGCCAGTAGTGTAGGGACAGGGGACCCACTCCAAGAGACCCAGTACTTC

clone_size: .
j_call: TRBJ1-3
v_call: TRBV6-6
d_call: .
cdr3_aa: CASSPQTSTRNTIYF
cdr3_nt: TGTGCCAGCAGTCCACAGACATCTACGAGAAACACCATATATTTT

clone_size: .
j_call: TRBJ1-1
v_call: TRBV18
d_call: TRBD1
cdr3_aa: CASSPRQGHEAFF
cdr3_nt: TGTGCCAGCTCACCCCGACAGGGACACGAAGCTTTCTTT

clone_size: .
j_call: TRBJ2-7
v_call: TRBV21-1
d_call: .
cdr3_aa: CASSRAGHFSLYEQYF
cdr3_nt: TGTGCCAGCAGCAGAGCGGGTCACTTTTCCCTCTACGAGCAGTACTTC

clone_size: .
j_call: TRBJ2-1
v_call: TRBV10-3
d_call: TRBD2
cdr3_aa: CAIRLAAGSKDEQFF
cdr3_nt: TGTGCCATCAGGCTAGCGGCCGGATCCAAGGATGAGCAGTTCTTC

clone_size: .
j_call: TRBJ2-5
v_call: TRBV7-2
d_call: .
cdr3_aa: CASSLGGLAETQYF
cdr3_nt: TGTGCCAGCAGCTTGGGGGGGCTCGCAGAGACCCAGTACTTC

clone_size: .
j_call: TRBJ1-5
v_call: TRBV19
d_call: .
cdr3_aa: CASTQQGNNQPQHF
cdr3_nt: TGTGCCAGTACCCAACAGGGAAACAATCAGCCCCAGCATTTT

clone_size: .
j_call: TRBJ1-3
v_call: TRBV29-1
d_call: .
cdr3_aa: CSGWYSGNTIYF
cdr3_nt: TGCAGCGGATGGTACTCTGGAAACACCATATATTTT

clone_size: .
j_call: TRBJ2-3
v_call: TRBV5-1
d_call: TRBD1
cdr3_aa: CASSSVQGVIADTQYF
cdr3_nt: TGCGCCAGCAGCTCGGTTCAGGGGGTGATCGCAGATACGCAGTATTTT

clone_size: .
j_call: TRBJ2-2
v_call: TRBV9
d_call: .
cdr3_aa: CASSVTYANTGELFF
cdr3_nt: TGTGCCAGCAGCGTAACGTACGCGAACACCGGGGAGCTGTTTTTT